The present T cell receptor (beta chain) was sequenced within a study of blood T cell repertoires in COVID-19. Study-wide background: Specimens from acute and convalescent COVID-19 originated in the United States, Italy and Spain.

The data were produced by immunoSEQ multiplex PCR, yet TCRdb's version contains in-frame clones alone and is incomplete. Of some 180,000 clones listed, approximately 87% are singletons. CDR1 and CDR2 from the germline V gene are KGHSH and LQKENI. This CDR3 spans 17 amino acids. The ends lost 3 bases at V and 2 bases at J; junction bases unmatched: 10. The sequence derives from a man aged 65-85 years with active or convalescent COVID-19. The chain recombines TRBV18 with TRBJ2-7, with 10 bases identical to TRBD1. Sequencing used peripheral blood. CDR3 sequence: CASSPTGGQGLTYEQYF. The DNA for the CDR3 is TGTGCCAGCTCACCCACGGGGGGACAGGGGCTCACCTACGAGCAGTACTTC.